These 19 T cell receptor beta chains came from one sample sequenced in a study of T cell responses to AZD1222 COVID-19 vaccine. Measured with immunoSEQ multiplex PCR; TCRdb has only the in-frame clones, and not every one. The profile shows 120,000 or so clones, more than 75% of them singletons. The starting material was peripheral blood, obtained 28 days after the second AZD1222 dose. These receptors all come from an adult who received the AZD1222 COVID-19 vaccine.

The chain has TRBV15 and TRBJ2-6; 8 nucleotides align to TRBD1. Germline V gene sequence: CDR1 LNHNV, CDR2 YYDKDF (reference sequence). V lost 5 bases and J lost 4; bases outside the gene matches: 7. This CDR3 is built from 16 residues. CDR3 protein: CATSQGQGSGANVLTF. DNA for the CDR3: TGTGCCACCAGCCAAGGACAGGGTTCAGGGGCCAACGTCCTGACTTTC.

This sequence joins TRBV5-1 and TRBJ1-1; TRBD1 might be the D (5 bases). Germline V gene data show CDR1 as SGHRS and CDR2 as YFSETQ. V was clipped by 0 bases and J by 3 bases, with 18 bases between them. This CDR3 is built from 17 residues. The DNA of the CDR3 is TGCGCCAGCAGCTTGGGCGCCAGGGCTGTGGGGGACACTGAAGCTTTCTTT. This gives the protein CASSLGARAVGDTEAFF.

V is TRBV29-1 and J is TRBJ1-2; D unclear. V gave up 0 bases and J gave up 0 bases, with 5 bases separating them. The CDR3 runs 13 residues. The germline gives CDR1 SQVTM, CDR2 ANQGSEA. This CDR3 is CSVEDPANYGYTF. The CDR3 coding sequence is TGCAGCGTTGAAGATCCAGCTAACTATGGCTACACCTTC.

The V and J genes are TRBV9 and TRBJ1-2; D might be TRBD1 (6 bases). V lost 4 bases to trimming and J lost 7 bases, with 20 bases between them. Germline V gene sequence: CDR1 SGDLS, CDR2 YYNGEE. The CDR3 has 15 residues. CDR3 sequence (DNA): TGTGCCAGCAGCCCACCGACGAAGGGGGGAGGTGGCTACACCTTC. Its translation is CASSPPTKGGGGYTF.

V usage is TRBV5-4 and J usage is TRBJ2-2; D is perhaps TRBD1 (6 bases). The CDR3 consists of 15 residues. With 4 bases removed from V and 1 base from J, the gap between germline ends came to 11 bases. Germline loops: CDR1 SGHNT, CDR2 YYREEE (reference sequence). CDR3 DNA sequence: TGTGCCAGCAGCCCCGGACAGCTGAACACCGGGGAGCTGTTTTTT. Amino acid sequence: CASSPGQLNTGELFF.

The V gene is TRBV5-1, the J gene TRBJ2-1; D is undetermined. V was trimmed by 0 bases and J by 11 bases, leaving 9 bases between them. Germline CDR1 is SGHRS and CDR2 is YFSETQ. This CDR3 is 12 amino acids long. CDR3 DNA sequence: TGCGCCAGCAGCTTGGGGCAGCCTAAGCAGTTCTTC. Translation: CASSLGQPKQFF.

This chain joins TRBV30 and TRBJ2-2; tentatively, D is TRBD2 (7 bases). This CDR3 spans 15 amino acids. V lost 1 base and J 3 bases, leaving 12 bases between the germline ends. In germline, CDR1 is GTSNPN, CDR2 SVGIG (reference sequence). CDR3 region: CAWSEAGAYTGELFF. CDR3 DNA: TGTGCCTGGAGTGAGGCGGGGGCCTACACCGGGGAGCTGTTTTTT.

This chain uses TRBV27 with TRBJ2-3; D is possibly TRBD2 (7 bases). Germline V gene data show CDR1 as MNHEY and CDR2 as SMNVEV (reference sequence). Trimming shortened V by 6 bases and J by 0 bases, and 13 bases separated the two germline ends. The CDR3 length is 15 residues. This CDR3 reads CASRWGGGSTDTQYF. The CDR3 nucleotides are TGTGCCAGCAGGTGGGGGGGCGGAAGCACAGATACGCAGTATTTT.

The V gene is TRBV7-9, the J gene TRBJ1-6; D remains ambiguous. The CDR3 spans 18 residues. V shed 1 base and J shed 0 bases, with 13 bases lying between them. CDR1 SEHNR and CDR2 FQNEAQ come from the germline V gene (reference sequence). CDR3 in DNA: TGTGCCAGCAGCTTAGGCGTCGGCTCGAGCTCCTATAATTCACCCCTCCACTTT. Amino acid sequence: CASSLGVGSSSYNSPLHF.

The rearrangement links TRBV5-1 to TRBJ1-4, with D uncertain. Per the germline V gene, CDR1 is SGHRS and CDR2 is YFSETQ. This CDR3 contains 15 residues. V was cut by 6 bases and J by 0 bases, with 12 bases left in between. The DNA of the CDR3 is TGCGCCAGCAATCTGGACGGCTCAACTAATGAAAAACTGTTTTTT. This codes for CASNLDGSTNEKLFF.

This clone appeared a single time. The rearrangement joins TRBV7-3 to TRBJ2-1, with 13 bases fitting TRBD2. The trim removed 2 bases at V and 6 bases at J, leaving 4 bases unmatched. CDR1 SGHTA and CDR2 FQGTGA come from the germline V gene. CDR3 size: 16 residues. The CDR3 here is CASSLLRTSGSNEQFF. The CDR3 bases are TGTGCCAGCAGCTTATTGCGGACTAGCGGGAGCAATGAGCAGTTCTTC.

This sequence joins TRBV4-3 and TRBJ2-1, with D perhaps TRBD1 (5 bases). Trimming removed 0 bases at V and 3 bases at J, with 9 bases between. The germline V gene has CDR1 LGHNA and CDR2 YSLEER. This CDR3 has 15 residues. The CDR3 nucleotides read TGCGCCAGCAGCCAAGATCCGCAGGGCTACAATGAGCAGTTCTTC. Its translation is CASSQDPQGYNEQFF.

This rearrangement joins TRBV3-1 (or the pseudogene TRBV3-2) to TRBJ2-7; TRBD1 might be the D (6 bases). The CDR3 sequence is 14 residues long. Germline loops: CDR1 LGHDT, CDR2 YNNKEL (reference sequence). The V and J ends lost 4 bases and 4 bases respectively, with 14 bases between them. The CDR3 loop reads CASSPEGHLYEQYF. For the CDR3, the DNA is TGTGCCAGCAGCCCCGAGGGACACCTTTACGAGCAGTACTTC.

CDR3 amino acids: CASRDRTLGTEAFF. Written as DNA, the CDR3 is TGTGCCAGCAGAGACAGGACGTTGGGCACTGAAGCTTTCTTT. The rearrangement links TRBV6-5 to TRBJ1-1; TRBD1 is a possible D gene (6 bases). CDR3 size: 14 residues. V was pared by 6 bases and J by 4 bases, with 15 bases between. CDR1 is MNHEY, CDR2 SVGAGI, per germline.

The chain carries TRBV2 and TRBJ1-1; D remains ambiguous. The V gene's germline CDR1 is SNHLY and CDR2 FYNNEI. This CDR3 is 14 amino acids long. Trimming took 5 bases from V and 0 from J, leaving 10 bases between them. The CDR3 DNA reads as TGTGCCAGCAGTCTGAACGGAGTGAACACTGAAGCTTTCTTT. The encoded protein is CASSLNGVNTEAFF.

In this sample, this clone turned up a few times. The rearrangement joins TRBV2 to TRBJ2-7; either TRBD1 or TRBD2 may fit D (5 bases each). CDR1 is SNHLY, CDR2 FYNNEI, per germline. The CDR3 runs 16 residues. Trimming removed 2 bases at V and 0 bases at J, with 14 bases between. CDR3 region: CASSETPGRLSYEQYF. Written as DNA, the CDR3 is TGTGCCAGCAGTGAAACCCCGGGACGACTCTCCTACGAGCAGTACTTC.

This clone was observed a few times. V usage is TRBV11-3 and J usage is TRBJ1-3; D is uncertain. The CDR3 covers 15 residues. Trimming left V 4 bases short and J 0 bases short, with 10 bases between. The germline V gene encodes CDR1 SGHNT and CDR2 YENEEA. The CDR3 DNA follows: TGTGCCAGCAGCTCGGACGGACCCTCTGGAAACACCATATATTTT. Amino acid sequence: CASSSDGPSGNTIYF.

Here the CDR3 reads CASSQDRGTYNEQFF. The CDR3 DNA is TGCGCCAGCAGCCAGGACAGGGGGACCTACAATGAGCAGTTCTTC. This chain connects TRBV4-1 to TRBJ2-1, with 10 nucleotides matching TRBD1. Per the germline V gene, CDR1 is MGHRA and CDR2 is YSYEKL. The CDR3 is 15 amino acids. J gave up 2 bases and V 3 bases, and 1 base lay outside the gene matches.

The chain links TRBV5-1 to TRBJ1-3, with D possibly being TRBD1 (6 bases). With 4 bases removed from V and 3 bases from J, the gap between germline ends came to 14 bases. Per the germline V gene, CDR1 is SGHRS and CDR2 is YFSETQ. The CDR3 loop spans 15 amino acids. The CDR3 loop reads CASSVQGTDGNTIYF. The CDR3 DNA reads TGCGCCAGCAGCGTCCAGGGGACGGATGGAAACACCATATATTTT.